Listed below are T cell receptor beta chains from one sample, sequenced in a study of T cells in Graves' hyperthyroidism and ophthalmopathy. Each CDR3 protein is one row after TCRdb ran MiXCR on the multiplex PCR reads. The table shows approximately 710,000 distinct CDR3 sequences, with approximately 15% occurring only once. The material sequenced was blood. The receptors derive from a man aged 45 to 65 with Graves' hyperthyroidism. Both conserved end residues are part of each CDR3. D genes are given only for firm matches. Size tells how often a clone was seen (once, few, many) or the class of an expanded clone, and some rows leave it out.

d_call	j_call	clone_size	v_call	cdr3_aa	cdr3_nt
TRBD1	TRBJ2-7	few	TRBV11-2	CASSLGEGAEVWFEQYF	TGTGCCAGCAGCTTAGGAGAGGGGGCTGAGGTATGGTTCGAGCAGTACTTC
-	TRBJ1-5	-	TRBV2	CASTLGLRNQPQHF	TGTGCCAGCACTCTGGGACTCCGCAATCAGCCCCAGCATTTT
-	TRBJ2-6	many	TRBV2	CASSERGGANVLTF	TGTGCCAGCAGTGAGCGGGGTGGGGCCAACGTCCTGACTTTC
-	TRBJ2-5	many	TRBV7-3	CASSPGYQETQYF	TGTGCCAGCTCACCAGGGTACCAAGAGACCCAGTACTTC
-	TRBJ2-2	-	TRBV27	CASSPTSQTGELFF	TGTGCCAGCAGTCCGACGTCGCAAACCGGGGAGCTGTTTTTT
-	TRBJ2-5	many	TRBV2	CASSEGRPRSGTQYF	TGTGCCAGCAGTGAAGGACGCCCGCGTTCGGGGACCCAGTACTTC
TRBD2	TRBJ2-5	many	TRBV7-2	CASTPGGLAGMRETQYF	TGTGCCAGCACCCCGGGGGGACTAGCGGGGATGAGAGAGACCCAGTACTTC
-	TRBJ2-1	many	TRBV28	CASSSLDSGAYNEQFF	TGTGCCAGCAGTTCCTTGGACAGCGGGGCTTACAATGAGCAGTTCTTC
TRBD1	TRBJ2-1	many	TRBV5-1	CASSILGQGGGNEQFF	TGCGCCAGCAGCATACTAGGACAGGGAGGTGGCAATGAGCAGTTCTTC
-	TRBJ2-4	-	TRBV28	CASRTGYNIQYF	TGTGCCAGCAGAACAGGGTATAACATTCAGTACTTC
TRBD1	TRBJ1-4	-	TRBV7-2	CASSGTGGNEKLFF	TGTGCCAGCAGCGGGACAGGGGGTAATGAAAAACTGTTTTTT
-	TRBJ2-7	many	TRBV2	CASSEDLPYYEQYF	TGTGCCAGCAGTGAAGATCTGCCTTACTACGAGCAGTACTTC
-	TRBJ2-7	-	TRBV28	CASSFKGFNEQYF	TGTGCCAGCAGTTTCAAGGGATTCAACGAGCAGTACTTC
TRBD1	TRBJ1-1	-	TRBV14	CASSQDSGQGNTEAFF	TGTGCCAGCAGCCAAGATTCGGGACAGGGGAACACTGAAGCTTTCTTT
-	TRBJ1-5	-	TRBV20-1	CSAREAGNQPQHF	TGCAGTGCTAGAGAGGCAGGGAATCAGCCCCAGCATTTT
TRBD2	TRBJ2-1	-	TRBV12-3/TRBV12-4	CASKLAGSSYNEQFF	TGTGCCAGCAAACTAGCGGGATCCTCCTACAATGAGCAGTTCTTC